This TCR beta chain emerged from a study of blood T cell repertoires in COVID-19. The length of the CDR3 is 15 residues. The V end lost 0 bases, the J end lost 2 bases, and 12 bases lay between the germline ends. Germline V lookup: CDR1 SGHTS, CDR2 YDEGEE. Sequencing was performed with immunoSEQ multiplex PCR; in TCRdb, only in-frame clones are kept and a portion is missing. The sample holds approximately 75,000 clones, more than 75% seen once. The chain uses TRBV5-8 and TRBJ2-7, with a tentative D call TRBD1 (7 bases). This clonotype was obtained from a human donor in a cohort sampled during active COVID-19. Sequenced: peripheral blood. The CDR3 reads CASSLVQGGTYEQYF. CDR3 nucleotides: TGTGCCAGCAGCTTGGTTCAGGGGGGTACCTACGAGCAGTACTTC.